This note documents a single T cell receptor (beta chain) sequence. Antigen: not known. The data were obtained in a study of beta chain features in type 1 diabetes. Study-wide results and limits: All four CD4+ subsets from Type 1 diabetes patients carried moderately but significantly shorter TCRB CDR3s.

Every isolated RNA sample was fully reverse transcribed, so sequencing captured expressed TCRB transcripts. The table came from immunoSEQ multiplex PCR; TCRdb's copy has only in-frame clones and leaves some out. The sample consists of around 250,000 clones, approximately 15% of them appearing once. V dropped 5 bases and J dropped 4; count of bases not matched to a gene: 7. CDR1 and CDR2 from the germline V gene are LNHDA and SQIVND (reference sequence). The CDR3 contains 16 residues. The source is a young man with type 1 diabetes. V and J are TRBV19 and TRBJ2-1; 11 bases fit TRBD2. The source material was naive CD4+ T cells from blood. As DNA, the CDR3 is TGTGCCAGTAGTGGATATTTAGCGGGAGGGTACAATGAGCAGTTCTTC. This sequence encodes CASSGYLAGGYNEQFF.